Presented here are 12 T cell receptor beta chains from one specimen sequenced in a study of blood T cells in healthy people across ages. Then a second PCR, running roughly 7 to 11 cycles, was carried out with a sample-barcoded 5' primer and a J-beta primer mix. Each CDR3 protein gets one entry after TCRdb re-called the 5' RACE reads with MiXCR. The sample has 500,000 to 650,000 distinct CDR3 sequences, about 25% seen once. These records were also assigned to another study, of T cells of mothers and their children.

The sample comprised blood. Every receptor here comes from a boy younger than 10 in good health.

This chain links TRBV12-5 with TRBJ2-5; TRBD2 agrees at 7 bases. With the DNA end fitting TRBJ2-7 better, the J assignment may be wrong. This CDR3 contains 15 residues. Germline V gene lookup returns CDR1 LGHNT and CDR2 FRNRAP. CDR3 sequence reads: CASGPSQGGIYEQYF. Here the CDR3 DNA reads TGTGCTAGTGGTCCGTCGCAGGGAGGGATCTACGAGCAGTACTTC.

This clonotype has a handful of counts. The genes are TRBV6-1 and TRBJ2-7; D ambiguous. Trimming cost V 3 bases and J 3 bases, with 9 bases left between them. This CDR3 region has 13 residues. Germline assignment: CDR1 MNHNS and CDR2 SASEGT. The CDR3 DNA follows: TGTGCCAGCAGTGACGGGTCTTACTACGAGCAGTACTTC. Amino acid sequence: CASSDGSYYEQYF.

V usage is TRBV7-2 and J usage is TRBJ2-1; 12 positions agree with TRBD2. Germline V CDR1 and CDR2: SGHTA, FQGNSA. The CDR3 is 17 amino acids. V lost 5 bases to trimming and J lost 5 bases; unmatched junction nucleotides: 10. As DNA, the CDR3 is TGTGCCAGCAGCCCGAGGGCTAGCGGGAGGGCCGACAATGAGCAGTTCTTC. Amino acid sequence: CASSPRASGRADNEQFF.

The chain is built from TRBV29-1 and TRBJ1-1; D unclear. Trimming cost V 3 bases and J 4 bases, with 12 bases left between them. The germline V gene encodes CDR1 SQVTM and CDR2 ANQGSEA. This CDR3 spans 13 amino acids. In DNA, the CDR3 is TGCAGCGTTGACGAGGGAATAGCCACTGAAGCTTTCTTT. This gives the protein CSVDEGIATEAFF.

The V gene is TRBV7-2, the J gene TRBJ1-2, with TRBD1 matching over 7 bases. The trim removed 1 base at V and 4 bases at J, leaving 12 bases unmatched. Germline CDR1 is SGHTA and CDR2 is FQGNSA. CDR3 length equals 17 residues. As DNA, the CDR3 is TGTGCCAGCAGCTTAGATCGGGGGGCCCCAGGGGGCTATGGCTACACCTTC. It codes for CASSLDRGAPGGYGYTF. Combining the CDR3 with reference TRBV7-2 and TRBJ1-2 gives the whole variable domain GAGVSQSPSNKVTEKGKDVELRCDPISGHTALYWYRQSLGQGLEFLIYFQGNSAPDKSGLPSDRFSAERTGGSVSTLTIQRTQQEDSAVYLCASSLDRGAPGGYGYTFGSGTRLTVV.

This clonotype came up many times. The CDR3 bases are TGTGCCAGCAGCCTCTCTAGCGGGGCCTACAATGAGCAGTTCTTC. Translation: CASSLSSGAYNEQFF. The chain joins TRBV3-1 to TRBJ2-1, with 9 positions matching TRBD2. Trimming removed 4 bases from V and 2 bases from J; junction bases left unmatched: 3. The CDR3 has 15 amino acids. CDR1 and CDR2 (germline): LGHDT, YNNKEL (reference sequence).

This clonotype was counted only a few times. The genes are TRBV3-1 and TRBJ2-5, with 8 bases fitting TRBD2. Looked up from germline, CDR1 is LGHDT and CDR2 is YNNKEL (reference sequence). J lost 4 bases, V lost 4 bases, and 8 bases had no gene match. The CDR3 runs 15 residues. CDR3 in DNA: TGTGCCAGCAGCCGTATAGCGGGAATCGGAGAGACCCAGTACTTC. It specifies CASSRIAGIGETQYF.

This clonotype was seen more than once but under ten times. The rearrangement uses TRBV9 and TRBJ2-7; 8 nucleotides match TRBD1. Germline trimming cut 0 bases from V and 3 bases from J; bases unmatched to any gene: 5. The germline gives CDR1 SGDLS, CDR2 YYNGEE. The CDR3 covers 15 residues. CDR3 protein: CASSVGNRGNYEQYF. The CDR3 DNA follows: TGTGCCAGCAGCGTAGGAAACAGGGGGAACTACGAGCAGTACTTC.

This clonotype was found once. V usage is TRBV29-1 and J usage is TRBJ1-2; D uncertain. The germline V and J ends were trimmed by 3 bases and 7 bases, with 12 bases remaining between them. CDR1 and CDR2 (germline): SQVTM, ANQGSEA. The CDR3 length is 12 residues. As DNA, the CDR3 is TGCAGCGTTGACCAGGATCTAGGTGGCTACACCTTC. This translates into CSVDQDLGGYTF.

V usage is TRBV7-8 and J usage is TRBJ2-7; D call uncertain. The ends were cut back, 2 bases at V and 2 bases at J, with 10 bases in the middle. Germline CDR1 and CDR2: SGHVS and FQNEAQ. The CDR3 is made up of 14 amino acids. CDR3 protein: CASSLRLGTYEQYF. In DNA form, the CDR3 reads TGTGCCAGCAGCTTAAGGCTCGGAACCTACGAGCAGTACTTC.

This clonotype has a count of ten or more. The chain has TRBV20-1 and TRBJ2-4, with 12 nucleotides matching TRBD2. V lost 6 bases and J lost 0; bases outside the gene matches: 12. CDR3 length: 18 amino acids. Germline CDR1 DFQATT, CDR2 SNEGSKA (reference sequence). The DNA for the CDR3 is TGCAGTGCCCATCCTACTAGCGGGGGGCCTGGAGCCAAAAACATTCAGTACTTC. Translated, it gives CSAHPTSGGPGAKNIQYF.

This clonotype was seen only a few times. The chain is built from TRBV20-1 and TRBJ2-1, with TRBD1 as a possible D gene (5 bases). Germline CDR1 DFQATT, CDR2 SNEGSKA (reference sequence). The CDR3 loop spans 12 amino acids. V lost 1 base and J 9 bases, leaving 10 bases between the germline ends. In nucleotides, the CDR3 is TGCAGTGCTAGAGGCAGGGAAGGTGAGCAGTTCTTC. Encoded protein: CSARGREGEQFF.